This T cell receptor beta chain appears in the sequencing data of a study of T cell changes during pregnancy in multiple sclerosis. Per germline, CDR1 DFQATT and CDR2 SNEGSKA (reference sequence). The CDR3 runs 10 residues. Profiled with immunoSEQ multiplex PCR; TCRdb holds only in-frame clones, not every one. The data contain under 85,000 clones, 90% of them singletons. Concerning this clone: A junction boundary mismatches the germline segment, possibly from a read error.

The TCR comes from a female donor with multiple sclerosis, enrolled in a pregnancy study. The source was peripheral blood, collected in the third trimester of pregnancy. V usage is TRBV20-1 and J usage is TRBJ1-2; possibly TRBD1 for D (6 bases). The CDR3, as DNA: TGCAGTGCCAGACCGGGACAAAGACTCTTC. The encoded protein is CSARPGQRLF.